The present entry profiles one TCR beta chain with its context. Other nucleotide sequences from this sample produce the same CDR3. The source of the sample is a study of blood T cell repertoires in COVID-19. Study details: T cells, B-cell-depleted T cells, or PBMCs provided the cDNA or gDNA that served as material.

CDR1 is SGHTA and CDR2 is FQGNSA in the germline V gene. This CDR3 comprises 14 residues. V lost 1 base and J 2 bases, leaving 8 bases between the germline ends. Clones were sequenced by immunoSEQ multiplex PCR, and TCRdb holds only the in-frame ones, with some missing. Among roughly 300,000 clones listed, more than 90% were seen once. J is TRBJ1-2 and V is TRBV7-2; possible D gene TRBD1, 6 bases. Sequenced sample: PBMCs or T cells enriched from blood (not recorded which). The origin of this receptor is a woman aged 25 to 39 who had recovered from COVID-19. The CDR3 sequence is CASSLGQANYGYTF. The CDR3 coding sequence is TGTGCCAGCAGCTTAGGACAGGCCAACTATGGCTACACCTTC.